This T cell receptor beta chain was recovered during a study of blood T cells in healthy people across ages. CDR3 length: 13 residues. Trimming took 8 bases from V and 2 from J, leaving 12 bases between them. Germline CDR1 and CDR2: MNHNS and SASEGT. Sample-barcoded 5' priming and a J-beta primer mix drove a second PCR of roughly 6 to 12 cycles. TCRdb itself ran the 5' RACE reads through MiXCR, one entry per CDR3 protein. The sample has 800,000 to 900,000 distinct CDR3 sequences; around 62% are singletons. This TCR came from a man younger than 45 in good health. The chain couples TRBV6-1 to TRBJ2-5, with no clear D. Sequences were obtained from blood. The CDR3 DNA reads TGTGCCAGCCAAATAAGGGTTCAAGAGACCCAGTACTTC. Translated, it gives CASQIRVQETQYF.